This T cell receptor beta chain stems from a study of identifying expanded T cells in peripheral blood. Findings and limits, study-wide: About 1.3 clones differed between technical replicates, versus roughly 17 and 20 over time.

Healthy donors had no documented immune events, such as infections, while sampled. Trimming removed 5 bases at V and 12 bases at J, with 14 bases between. Germline V gene lookup returns CDR1 MNHEY and CDR2 SMNVEV (reference sequence). CDR3 length equals 12 residues. As regards this clone: Its antigen is not known.

The repertoire was sequenced with immunoSEQ multiplex PCR; TCRdb's copy has only in-frame clones and lacks some. The sample lists around 47,000 clones, approximately 82% occurring once. The chain combines TRBV27 with TRBJ1-5; possibly TRBD1 for D (6 bases). Sequencing was performed on blood. The TCR sequence derives from a person aged 18-70 years in good health. CDR3 nucleotides: TGTGCCAGCAGTCCCCGGGGGGGGCTCCAGCATTTT. Residues: CASSPRGGLQHF.